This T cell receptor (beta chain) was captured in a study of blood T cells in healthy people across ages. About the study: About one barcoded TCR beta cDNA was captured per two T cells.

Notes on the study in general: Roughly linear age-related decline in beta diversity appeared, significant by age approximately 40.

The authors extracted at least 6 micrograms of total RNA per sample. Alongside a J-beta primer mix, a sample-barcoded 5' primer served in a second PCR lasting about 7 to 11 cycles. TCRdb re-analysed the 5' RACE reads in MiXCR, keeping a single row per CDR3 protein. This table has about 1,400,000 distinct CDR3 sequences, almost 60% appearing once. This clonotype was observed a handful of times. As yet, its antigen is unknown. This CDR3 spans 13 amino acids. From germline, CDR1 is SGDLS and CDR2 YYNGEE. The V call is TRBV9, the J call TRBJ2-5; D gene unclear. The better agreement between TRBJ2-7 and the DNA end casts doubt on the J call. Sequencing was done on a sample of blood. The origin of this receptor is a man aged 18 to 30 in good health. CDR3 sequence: CASSADGVGEQYF. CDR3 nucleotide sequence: TGTGCCAGCAGCGCAGACGGAGTCGGCGAGCAGTACTTC.